The clone carrying this T cell receptor beta chain has a single count. Its antigen is unknown. Every bit of the isolated RNA underwent reverse transcription, so sequencing read expressed TCRB transcripts. It was found that naive, central memory and regulatory T cell samples averaged roughly 3.6 million reads. Profiled with immunoSEQ multiplex PCR; TCRdb holds only in-frame clones, not every one. This table has 500,000 to 850,000 clones, about 14% appearing once. This entry comes from a study of beta chain features in type 1 diabetes. As for the study in general: Over all samples combined, 107,917,701 sorted cells were examined. Study-level findings and limits: TCRB repertoires of naive, central memory and Treg cells appeared more similar among patients than among healthy donors. There were fewer insertions and more deletions at the VDJ junctions of type 1 diabetes patients. TCRB CDR3 length was moderately but significantly reduced in all four CD4+ subsets of Type 1 diabetes patients.

Trimming pared 7 bases from V and 0 bases from J, leaving 9 bases between. Germline V gene data show CDR1 as MNHEY and CDR2 as SMNVEV (reference sequence). There are 14 residues in the CDR3. Material for sequencing was naive CD4+ T cells from blood. The rearrangement joins TRBV27 to TRBJ2-2; the D is unclear. This TCR came from a man aged 18 to 30 with type 1 diabetes. The CDR3 bases are TGTGCCAGCACCCCGACATCGAACACCGGGGAGCTGTTTTTT. It translates to CASTPTSNTGELFF.